These 30 T cell receptor beta chains originate from one sample sequenced in a study of blood T cell repertoires in COVID-19. Clones were sequenced by immunoSEQ multiplex PCR, and TCRdb holds only the in-frame ones, with some missing. The sample carries over 85,000 clones, approximately 79% recorded once. The material sequenced was peripheral blood. The source is a woman older than 75 with active or convalescent COVID-19.

This chain links TRBV30 with TRBJ2-1; TRBD2 is a possible D gene (6 bases). The CDR3 runs to 15 residues. V lost 1 base and J lost 9, with 19 bases in between. The germline gives CDR1 GTSNPN, CDR2 SVGIG (reference sequence). CDR3 amino acids: CAWSEEWVAGSEQFF. CDR3 in DNA: TGTGCCTGGAGTGAGGAGTGGGTGGCGGGAAGTGAGCAGTTCTTC.

The chain has TRBV4-2 and TRBJ1-6; D ambiguous. The V gene lost 0 bases and the J gene lost 12 bases, with 18 bases spanning the gap. CDR1 LGHNA and CDR2 YNFKEQ come from the germline V gene. The CDR3 is 16 residues long. CDR3: CASSQEVQLLGRPLHF. DNA of the CDR3: TGTGCCAGCAGCCAAGAGGTACAGCTCCTTGGGAGACCCCTCCACTTT.

The J gene is TRBJ2-7, the V gene TRBV7-2; the match to TRBD2 covers 11 bases. Per germline, CDR1 SGHTA and CDR2 FQGNSA. This CDR3 has 16 residues. The trim removed 1 base at V and 3 bases at J, leaving 5 bases unmatched. The CDR3 loop reads CASSLVGTSGSYEQYF. CDR3 nucleotide sequence: TGTGCCAGCAGCTTAGTGGGGACTAGCGGTAGCTACGAGCAGTACTTC.

The V and J genes are TRBV2 and TRBJ2-1, with D unclear. Trimming removed 7 bases from V and 1 base from J, with 8 bases in between. The CDR3 spans 13 residues. Looked up from germline, CDR1 is SNHLY and CDR2 is FYNNEI. The CDR3 region has the DNA TGTGCCAGCAATCCCCCTTCCTACAATGAGCAGTTCTTC. It encodes CASNPPSYNEQFF.

The chain employs TRBV7-9 and TRBJ2-1; no reliable D call. In germline, CDR1 is SEHNR, CDR2 FQNEAQ (reference sequence). With 2 bases removed from V and 5 bases from J, the gap between germline ends came to 10 bases. CDR3 size: 14 residues. CDR3 DNA: TGTGCCAGCAGCTTACGCCCCACACACAATGAGCAGTTCTTC. Protein sequence: CASSLRPTHNEQFF.

The CDR3 protein is CASRGSSYNSPLHF. The CDR3 DNA reads as TGTGCCAGCAGGGGGAGCTCCTATAATTCACCCCTCCACTTT. The J gene is TRBJ1-6, the V gene TRBV2; D unclear. V lost 6 bases and J 0 bases, leaving 6 bases between the germline ends. Germline CDR1 SNHLY, CDR2 FYNNEI. The length of the CDR3 is 14 residues.

This chain uses TRBV7-7 with TRBJ2-5, with D tentatively TRBD2 (5 bases). Germline CDR1 is SSHAT and CDR2 is FNYEAQ (reference sequence). V gave up 5 bases and J gave up 2 bases, with 21 bases separating them. CDR3 length equals 17 residues. The DNA of the CDR3 is TGTGCCAGCAGCCCTGGTTTTAGTGGGGAGAATCAAGAGACCCAGTACTTC. Encoded protein: CASSPGFSGENQETQYF.

The chain links TRBV10-3 to TRBJ1-2; D gene ambiguous. CDR1 and CDR2 (germline): ENHRY, SYGVKD. The CDR3 is made up of 13 amino acids. Trimming pared 6 bases from V and 6 bases from J, leaving 14 bases between. The CDR3: CAISDTLGDGYTF. In DNA form, the CDR3 reads TGTGCCATCAGCGACACGTTGGGCGATGGCTACACCTTC.

The CDR3 reads CASSDVQGSGYTF. CDR3 bases: TGTGCCAGCAGTGACGTACAGGGGTCGGGCTACACCTTC. This chain connects TRBV6-1 to TRBJ1-2; 7 nucleotides align to TRBD1. V gave up 3 bases and J gave up 8 bases; unmatched junction bases: 6. The CDR3 extends over 13 amino acids. CDR1 is MNHNS and CDR2 is SASEGT in the germline V gene.

This chain uses TRBV5-1 with TRBJ2-1; 10 positions agree with TRBD2. V trimming: 0 bases; J trimming: 2 bases; junction bases outside the gene matches: 8. The CDR3 spans 18 residues. Germline CDR1 reads SGHRS; CDR2 reads YFSETQ. CDR3 in amino acids: CASSLGRGSGRAYNEQFF. The CDR3 DNA sequence: TGCGCCAGCAGCTTGGGCCGGGGGAGCGGGAGGGCCTACAATGAGCAGTTCTTC. Full variable domain (outside the CDR3, taken from reference TRBV5-1 and TRBJ2-1): KAGVTQTPRYLIKTRGQQVTLSCSPISGHRSVSWYQQTPGQGLQFLFEYFSETQRNKGNFPGRFSGRQFSNSRSEMNVSTLELGDSALYLCASSLGRGSGRAYNEQFFGPGTRLTVL.

This clone was seen only a few times. The rearrangement uses TRBV4-1 and TRBJ2-1, with TRBD2 identical over 13 bases. The V gene end was trimmed by 3 bases and the J gene end by 2 bases; junction bases not matched to a gene: 19. In germline, CDR1 is MGHRA, CDR2 YSYEKL. The CDR3 sequence is 22 residues long. The CDR3 protein is CASSHPSQPGLAGSMTYNEQFF. In DNA, the CDR3 is TGCGCCAGCAGCCACCCCTCCCAACCGGGACTAGCGGGATCGATGACCTACAATGAGCAGTTCTTC.

The gene calls are TRBV5-1 and TRBJ1-1; TRBD1 matches 8 bases. The germline gives CDR1 SGHRS, CDR2 YFSETQ. The trim removed 4 bases at V and 4 bases at J, leaving 9 bases unmatched. The CDR3 loop spans 15 amino acids. The CDR3 nucleotides are TGCGCCAGCAGCGGCGGGACAGGCGTTTCCACTGAAGCTTTCTTT. Translated, it gives CASSGGTGVSTEAFF. Full variable domain (rest looked up from reference TRBV5-1 and TRBJ1-1): KAGVTQTPRYLIKTRGQQVTLSCSPISGHRSVSWYQQTPGQGLQFLFEYFSETQRNKGNFPGRFSGRQFSNSRSEMNVSTLELGDSALYLCASSGGTGVSTEAFFGQGTRLTVV.

V is TRBV6-4 and J is TRBJ1-4; D is unclear. CDR1 is MRHNA and CDR2 is SNTAGT in the germline V gene. The CDR3 spans 15 residues. V lost 3 bases and J lost 4, with 12 bases in between. The CDR3 reads CASSDSGIVNEKLFF. The DNA of the CDR3 is TGTGCCAGCAGTGATTCGGGGATTGTTAATGAAAAACTGTTTTTT.

Details on this clone: One end of the junction is discordant with germline, which a read error may explain. The J gene is TRBJ2-7, the V gene TRBV19; D possibly corresponds to TRBD1 (5 bases). Germline lookup yields CDR1 LNHDA and CDR2 SQIVND (reference sequence). The CDR3 is 15 residues long. CDR3 nucleotides: TGTGCCGGTAGCAACCAAGGGGCGACGGCCTACGAGCAGTACTTC. This sequence encodes CAGSNQGATAYEQYF.

The rearrangement uses TRBV29-1 and TRBJ2-7; 7 nucleotides agree with TRBD2. CDR3 size: 18 residues. The trim removed 1 base at V and 1 base at J, leaving 16 bases unmatched. CDR1 SQVTM and CDR2 ANQGSEA come from the germline V gene. CDR3 nucleotides: TGCAGCGTTGAAGCCGTCGGTTTTTTGGGAGGGCCTTCCTACGAGCAGTACTTC. Its translation is CSVEAVGFLGGPSYEQYF.

The rearrangement uses TRBV5-4 and TRBJ1-2; the D gene is possibly TRBD1 (5 bases). V lost 5 bases and J lost 4, with 15 bases in between. Germline assignment: CDR1 SGHNT and CDR2 YYREEE (reference sequence). The CDR3 spans 14 residues. CDR3 residues: CASRPGQGGYGYTF. CDR3 nucleotide sequence: TGTGCCAGCAGACCCGGGCAGGGCGGCTATGGCTACACCTTC.

The rearrangement uses TRBV21-1 and TRBJ2-7; the listed D gene, TRBD2, was not tested against the DNA. TRBV21-1 is a known pseudogene. This CDR3 is 13 amino acids long. The DNA for the CDR3 is TGTGCCAGCAGCCCCGGACTAACTCACGAGCAGTACTTC. Translating it yields CASSPGLTHEQYF.

CDR3 DNA sequence: TGCGCCAGCAGAGAGACTACGGGATACTCTGGGGCCAACGTCCTGACTTTC. Translating gives CASRETTGYSGANVLTF. This rearrangement joins TRBV5-1 to TRBJ2-6, with D maybe TRBD2 (5 bases). V lost 5 bases and J lost 0, with 15 bases in between. The CDR3 sequence is 17 residues long. The germline CDR1 and CDR2 sequences are SGHRS and YFSETQ.

The rearrangement joins TRBV5-4 to TRBJ1-2; 9 positions agree with TRBD1. V lost 5 bases to trimming and J lost 10 bases; unmatched junction nucleotides: 9. The germline V gene encodes CDR1 SGHNT and CDR2 YYREEE (reference sequence). CDR3 length: 13 amino acids. The CDR3 DNA follows: TGTGCCAGCAGAATCTACAGGGGGCAAGACTACACCTTC. Encoded protein: CASRIYRGQDYTF.

This rearrangement joins TRBV19 to TRBJ1-2; a weak D match, TRBD1 (5 bases). CDR1 is LNHDA and CDR2 is SQIVND in the germline V gene (reference sequence). V lost 7 bases to trimming and J lost 3 bases, with 15 bases between them. The CDR3 runs to 14 residues. The CDR3 region is CASTFRGNDYGYTF. The CDR3 DNA follows: TGTGCCAGTACCTTTCGGGGGAATGACTATGGCTACACCTTC. Based on the CDR3 plus reference TRBV19 and TRBJ1-2, the full variable domain is DGGITQSPKYLFRKEGQNVTLSCEQNLNHDAMYWYRQDPGQGLRLIYYSQIVNDFQKGDIAEGYSVSREKKESFPLTVTSAQKNPTAFYLCASTFRGNDYGYTFGSGTRLTVV.

The J gene is TRBJ2-5, the V gene TRBV6-2 or TRBV6-3; perhaps TRBD2 as D (5 bases). CDR1 is MNHEY and CDR2 is SVGEGT in the germline V gene. This CDR3 has 12 amino acids. Trimming removed 6 bases from V and 5 bases from J, with 10 bases in between. The CDR3 loop is CASSAWEETQYF. The CDR3 DNA reads TGTGCCAGCAGCGCATGGGAGGAGACCCAGTACTTC.

The V gene is TRBV7-8, the J gene TRBJ1-2, with D perhaps TRBD1 (5 bases). V lost 1 base and J 3 bases, leaving 12 bases between the germline ends. CDR3 length: 15 amino acids. Germline V CDR1 and CDR2: SGHVS, FQNEAQ. The CDR3, as DNA: TGTGCCAGCAGCTTAGGGTCCAGGGCCGACTATGGCTACACCTTC. It yields the protein CASSLGSRADYGYTF.

This chain links TRBV7-2 with TRBJ1-2; TRBD1 matches at 7 bases. The CDR3 spans 13 residues. Trimming cost V 1 base and J 6 bases; bases outside gene matches: 2. Germline loops: CDR1 SGHTA, CDR2 FQGNSA. The CDR3 sequence: CASSLVRGNGYTF. CDR3 nucleotide sequence: TGTGCCAGCAGCTTAGTCAGGGGGAATGGCTACACCTTC.

V gene TRBV3-1 (or the pseudogene TRBV3-2) combines with J gene TRBJ2-1; 9 positions match TRBD2. Germline V gene data show CDR1 as LGHDT and CDR2 as YNNKEL (reference sequence). The V segment lost 1 base and the J segment 3 bases; nucleotides outside the gene matches: 10. CDR3 length: 18 amino acids. The CDR3 loop reads CASSQVRVASGDYNEQFF. The CDR3 DNA reads TGTGCCAGCAGCCAAGTACGGGTAGCTAGCGGGGACTACAATGAGCAGTTCTTC.

This chain links TRBV21-1 with TRBJ1-5; no DNA check was done on the table's D call, TRBD1. TRBV21-1 is classified as a pseudogene. The CDR3 loop spans 19 amino acids. The CDR3 region is CASSKGLSRDRGRWQPQHF. The CDR3 DNA reads TGTGCCAGCAGCAAAGGGCTATCACGGGATAGGGGGCGGTGGCAGCCCCAGCATTTT.

The chain joins TRBV5-1 to TRBJ2-7; D gene unclear. Trimming took off 0 bases at V and 3 bases at J, with 7 bases between the two ends. In germline, CDR1 is SGHRS, CDR2 YFSETQ. The CDR3 loop spans 13 amino acids. The CDR3 sequence: CASSLVPIYEQYF. In DNA, the CDR3 is TGCGCCAGCAGCTTGGTCCCCATCTACGAGCAGTACTTC.

V usage is TRBV5-4 and J usage is TRBJ2-1, with D perhaps matching TRBD2 (6 bases). In germline, CDR1 is SGHNT, CDR2 YYREEE (reference sequence). V lost 4 bases and J lost 2, with 13 bases in between. The CDR3 length is 15 residues. CDR3 sequence: CASSRGTDAYNEQFF. CDR3 in DNA: TGTGCCAGCAGCCGCGGGACTGACGCCTACAATGAGCAGTTCTTC.

V gene TRBV7-9 combines with J gene TRBJ1-3; the D gene is possibly TRBD1 (5 bases). The length of the CDR3 is 15 residues. With 4 bases removed from V and 0 bases from J, the gap between germline ends came to 10 bases. Germline values: CDR1 SEHNR, CDR2 FQNEAQ (reference sequence). The CDR3 DNA sequence: TGTGCCAGCAGCTCTACAGGCAGCTCTGGAAACACCATATATTTT. The encoded protein is CASSSTGSSGNTIYF. The whole variable domain, remainder taken from reference TRBV7-9 and TRBJ1-3, is DTGVSQNPRHKITKRGQNVTFRCDPISEHNRLYWYRQTLGQGPEFLTYFQNEAQLEKSRLLSDRFSAERPKGSFSTLEIQRTEQGDSAMYLCASSSTGSSGNTIYFGEGSWLTVV.

This chain connects TRBV9 to TRBJ1-5, with 7 nucleotides matching TRBD1. Germline V gene data show CDR1 as SGDLS and CDR2 as YYNGEE. The CDR3 is 15 residues long. The V gene end was trimmed by 4 bases and the J gene end by 3 bases; junction bases not matched to a gene: 7. The CDR3 sequence: CASSPGTADNQPQHF. The CDR3 DNA follows: TGTGCCAGCAGCCCCGGGACAGCCGACAATCAGCCCCAGCATTTT.

This clone was detected only once. This rearrangement joins TRBV5-6 to TRBJ2-7; 8 bases map to TRBD2. The germline V gene encodes CDR1 SGHDT and CDR2 YYEEEE. This CDR3 spans 15 amino acids. V shed 6 bases and J 0 bases; nucleotides not matched to a gene: 8. The CDR3 reads CASNLLAAASYEQYF. CDR3 coding DNA: TGTGCCAGCAACCTACTAGCGGCCGCCTCCTACGAGCAGTACTTC.